Presented here are 8 T cell receptor beta chains from one specimen sequenced in a study of response to subunit inactivated influenza vaccine. TCRdb re-analysed the RT-PCR reads in MiXCR, keeping a single row per CDR3 protein. There are a few hundred thousand distinct CDR3 sequences in the sample; around 13% occur only once, and approximately 10% lies in the top ten. Sequencing used PBMCs from blood, obtained approximately 13 days after vaccination. The receptors here all came from a man aged 50-59 years who received an inactivated influenza vaccine.

This chain links TRBV20-1 with TRBJ2-1; D is possibly TRBD2 (6 bases). With 3 bases removed from V and 5 bases from J, the gap between germline ends came to 23 bases. The CDR3 runs 17 residues. CDR1 and CDR2 (germline): DFQATT, SNEGSKA (reference sequence). CDR3 residues: CSASGIRGGRGNNEQFF. CDR3 nucleotides: TGCAGTGCTAGTGGCATTAGGGGTGGGCGGGGAAACAATGAGCAGTTCTTC.

This chain uses TRBV6-2 or TRBV6-3 with TRBJ2-6; maybe TRBD2 (5 bases). Per germline, CDR1 MNHEY and CDR2 SVGEGT. CDR3 size: 14 residues. The V end lost 10 bases, the J end lost 0 bases, and 10 bases lay between the germline ends. This CDR3 is CAILGVSGANVLTF. The CDR3 DNA is TGTGCCATCCTGGGAGTCTCTGGGGCCAACGTCCTGACTTTC.

This clonotype was counted only a few times. This chain uses TRBV23-1 with TRBJ2-7; D is undetermined. TRBV23-1 is noted as an ORF with a role that remains uncertain. V lost 0 bases, J lost 2 bases, and 14 bases lay in between. This CDR3 has 16 amino acids. The CDR3 DNA sequence: TGCGCCAGCAGTCAATCCTGGGCCCGGGTTCCCTACGAGCAGTACTTC. Amino acids: CASSQSWARVPYEQYF.

This sequence joins TRBV12-3 or TRBV12-4 and TRBJ2-4, with D hard to call. Trimming took off 0 bases at V and 2 bases at J, with 5 bases between the two ends. This CDR3 has 14 amino acids. The CDR3 region is CASSLAGTKNIQYF. CDR3 bases: TGTGCCAGCAGTTTAGCAGGGACCAAAAACATTCAGTACTTC.

The chain links TRBV10-3 to TRBJ2-7; 7 bases align to TRBD1. The CDR3 is made up of 15 amino acids. Germline V lookup: CDR1 ENHRY, CDR2 SYGVKD. V shed 6 bases and J 3 bases; nucleotides not matched to a gene: 11. The CDR3 sequence is CAIRGGLTGVYEQYF. As DNA, the CDR3 is TGTGCCATCAGGGGCGGTCTTACAGGGGTCTACGAGCAGTACTTC.

The genes are TRBV29-1 and TRBJ1-1; the D gene is possibly TRBD1 (5 bases). Germline V CDR1 and CDR2: SQVTM, ANQGSEA. V was pared by 1 base and J by 7 bases, with 10 bases between. The length of the CDR3 is 12 residues. The chain's CDR3 is CSVEGGGDEAFF. The DNA for the CDR3 is TGCAGCGTTGAAGGGGGGGGTGATGAAGCTTTCTTT.

This clonotype was counted a few times. This chain's CDR3 is CSASQPGQILETQYF. For the CDR3, the DNA is TGCAGTGCTAGCCAACCGGGACAGATCCTGGAGACCCAGTACTTC. The chain uses TRBV20-1 and TRBJ2-5; 7 nucleotides align to TRBD1. V dropped 3 bases and J dropped 5; count of bases not matched to a gene: 12. The CDR3 has 15 residues. Germline CDR1 reads DFQATT; CDR2 reads SNEGSKA (reference sequence).

This chain links TRBV12-3 or TRBV12-4 with TRBJ2-1, with 13 bases identical to TRBD2. The CDR3 length is 15 residues. V was pared by 7 bases and J by 4 bases, with 4 bases of the junction left unmatched. CDR3 loop: CASTRGLAGYNEQFF. The CDR3 DNA reads TGTGCCAGCACCAGGGGACTAGCGGGGTACAATGAGCAGTTCTTC.